The 22 T cell receptor beta chains reported below all come from one sample, sequenced in a study of shared clonotypes between healthy human individuals. The data were produced by immunoSEQ multiplex PCR, yet TCRdb's version contains in-frame clones alone and is incomplete. The table has just over 2,000,000 clones, about 95% seen once. CD45RO-negative cells were positively selected for CCR7, leaving out terminally differentiated effector memory CD45RA+ cells. Sequencing was done on a sample of naive CD8+ T cells sorted from blood. The origin of the receptors is a young man in good health.

V gene TRBV5-6 combines with J gene TRBJ2-7, with 10 bases lining up with TRBD1. Germline V gene data show CDR1 as SGHDT and CDR2 as YYEEEE. With 5 bases clipped from V and 1 base from J, the junction kept 6 bases outside the gene matches. The CDR3 consists of 15 residues. The CDR3 is CASSPAGQGSYEQYF. In nucleotides, the CDR3 is TGTGCCAGCAGTCCCGCGGGACAGGGGTCCTACGAGCAGTACTTC.

The chain combines TRBV10-2 with TRBJ2-2, with D hard to call. Looked up from germline, CDR1 is WSHSY and CDR2 is SAAADI. Trimming left V 7 bases short and J 0 bases short, with 3 bases between. This CDR3 has 12 amino acids. In DNA form, the CDR3 reads TGCGCCAGCATCTCGAACACCGGGGAGCTGTTTTTT. Its protein is CASISNTGELFF.

This sequence joins TRBV28 and TRBJ1-1, with a weak D call TRBD1 (6 bases). CDR3 length: 12 residues. Trimming stripped 11 bases from V and 1 base from J, with 11 bases between. Germline CDR1 is MDHEN and CDR2 is SYDVKM. The CDR3: CASRDTNTEAFF. In nucleotides, the CDR3 is TGTGCCTCCCGGGACACGAACACTGAAGCTTTCTTT. The variable domain in full, with the rest retrieved from reference TRBV28 and TRBJ1-1, is DVKVTQSSRYLVKRTGEKVFLECVQDMDHENMFWYRQDPGLGLRLIYFSYDVKMKEKGDIPEGYSVSREKKERFSLILESASTNQTSMYLCASRDTNTEAFFGQGTRLTVV.

This clone has more than one count but fewer than ten. V is TRBV2 and J is TRBJ1-1; 7 nucleotides align to TRBD1. J lost 1 base, V lost 5 bases, and 4 bases had no gene match. The CDR3 spans 14 residues. The germline gives CDR1 SNHLY, CDR2 FYNNEI. CDR3 loop: CASSRQGPNTEAFF. CDR3 nucleotides: TGTGCCAGCAGTAGACAGGGCCCGAACACTGAAGCTTTCTTT.

The CDR3 DNA follows: TGTGCCAGCAGTCCCCCCCACATCATGAACACTGAAGCTTTCTTT. Its protein is CASSPPHIMNTEAFF. V is TRBV7-9 and J is TRBJ1-1; no clear D. CDR3 length: 15 amino acids. The ends were cut back, 6 bases at V and 0 bases at J, with 14 bases in the middle. Germline CDR1 and CDR2: SEHNR and FQNEAQ (reference sequence). Together with reference TRBV7-9 and TRBJ1-1, the CDR3 gives the full variable domain: DTGVSQNPRHKITKRGQNVTFRCDPISEHNRLYWYRQTLGQGPEFLTYFQNEAQLEKSRLLSDRFSAERPKGSFSTLEIQRTEQGDSAMYLCASSPPHIMNTEAFFGQGTRLTVV.

DNA for the CDR3: TGTGCCAGCAGCCATGAAGTCTCGAACTCCTACGAGCAGTACTTC. The encoded protein is CASSHEVSNSYEQYF. The chain combines TRBV4-2 with TRBJ2-7; D is unresolved. There are 15 residues in the CDR3. The ends were cut back, 3 bases at V and 0 bases at J, with 12 bases in the middle. Germline V CDR1 and CDR2: LGHNA, YNFKEQ.

This rearrangement joins TRBV27 to TRBJ2-1; D gene ambiguous. This CDR3 is built from 12 residues. Germline CDR1 is MNHEY and CDR2 is SMNVEV (reference sequence). V gave up 8 bases and J gave up 3 bases, with 8 bases separating them. The CDR3 DNA reads as TGTGCCAGCCAGAACAGCTACAATGAGCAGTTCTTC. Translating gives CASQNSYNEQFF.

The chain uses TRBV5-6 and TRBJ2-3; 15 positions match TRBD2. The germline CDR1 and CDR2 sequences are SGHDT and YYEEEE. This CDR3 region has 18 residues. V lost 4 bases and J lost 3; bases outside the gene matches: 9. CDR3 sequence (DNA): TGTGCCAGCAGCAGCGGACTAGCGGGGGGGCTTGATACAGATACGCAGTATTTT. Encoded protein: CASSSGLAGGLDTDTQYF.

This clone was counted a few times. The CDR3 region is CASSYSEEQPYYEQYF. The DNA of the CDR3 is TGTGCCAGCAGTTACTCGGAGGAACAACCTTACTACGAGCAGTACTTC. This chain links TRBV6-5 with TRBJ2-7, with TRBD2 as a possible D gene (5 bases). Trimming removed 0 bases from V and 3 bases from J, with 15 bases in between. The CDR3 is 16 residues long. The germline V gene has CDR1 MNHEY and CDR2 SVGAGI.

Of note for this clone: Distinct nucleotide sequences in the sample also encode this CDR3. This rearrangement joins TRBV13 to TRBJ2-2, with D unresolved. V was pared by 3 bases and J by 1 base, with 3 bases between. Germline CDR1 reads PRHDT; CDR2 reads FYEKMQ (reference sequence). The CDR3 sequence is 13 residues long. CDR3 protein: CASSLENTGELFF. The CDR3 DNA reads TGTGCCAGCAGCTTGGAGAACACCGGGGAGCTGTTTTTT.

CDR3 DNA: TGTGCCAGCAGCCAAGAGTATAGTGGGACAAGGGATGAAGAGACCCAGTACTTC. It encodes CASSQEYSGTRDEETQYF. The rearrangement links TRBV4-2 to TRBJ2-5; D is perhaps TRBD1 (6 bases). Germline CDR1 LGHNA, CDR2 YNFKEQ. CDR3 length equals 18 residues. The V gene lost 0 bases and the J gene lost 3 bases, with 20 bases spanning the gap.

The chain couples TRBV11-2 to TRBJ2-7; 8 nucleotides line up with TRBD2. V was pared by 4 bases and J by 2 bases, with 4 bases of the junction left unmatched. The germline V gene has CDR1 SGHAT and CDR2 FQNNGV. The CDR3 totals 14 residues. CDR3 protein: CASSYGLATYEQYF. The CDR3 region has the DNA TGTGCCAGCAGCTACGGACTAGCTACCTACGAGCAGTACTTC.

DNA for the CDR3: TGTGCCAGCAGTCCCACCCTTGTACAGGGGATGAACACTGAAGCTTTCTTT. Amino acid sequence: CASSPTLVQGMNTEAFF. The genes are TRBV27 and TRBJ1-1; TRBD1 matches 7 bases. The germline gives CDR1 MNHEY, CDR2 SMNVEV (reference sequence). The CDR3 consists of 17 residues. With V trimmed by 5 bases and J by 0 bases, 12 bases remained unmatched.

The V gene is TRBV28, the J gene TRBJ2-7; a possible D gene is TRBD1 (6 bases). V was pared by 2 bases and J by 3 bases, with 11 bases between. This CDR3 is built from 14 residues. The germline CDR1 and CDR2 sequences are MDHEN and SYDVKM. The CDR3 DNA is TGTGCCAGCAGTTTAGGACAGTACCTCTACGAGCAGTACTTC. Translation gives CASSLGQYLYEQYF.

This chain joins TRBV18 and TRBJ2-7; 11 bases align to TRBD2. Germline CDR1 and CDR2: KGHSH and LQKENI. V lost 3 bases, J lost 2 bases, and 9 bases stayed unmatched. The CDR3 runs to 17 residues. This CDR3 reads CASSPKLAGEIPYEQYF. DNA for the CDR3: TGTGCCAGCTCACCTAAACTAGCGGGGGAAATACCCTACGAGCAGTACTTC. Drawing the rest from reference TRBV18 and TRBJ2-7, the complete variable domain is NAGVMQNPRHLVRRRGQEARLRCSPMKGHSHVYWYRQLPEEGLKFMVYLQKENIIDESGMPKERFSAEFPKEGPSILRIQQVVRGDSAAYFCASSPKLAGEIPYEQYFGPGTRLTVT.

The V gene is TRBV9, the J gene TRBJ2-3, with 9 positions matching TRBD2. This CDR3 spans 16 amino acids. J was trimmed by 5 bases and V by 3 bases; bases with no gene match: 10. Looked up from germline, CDR1 is SGDLS and CDR2 is YYNGEE. In DNA form, the CDR3 reads TGTGCCAGCAGCGGGGAAATAGCGGGAGAGGAAGATACGCAGTATTTT. It yields the protein CASSGEIAGEEDTQYF.

This rearrangement joins TRBV27 to TRBJ2-5; TRBD1 might be the D (6 bases). This CDR3 is built from 16 residues. Germline CDR1 and CDR2: MNHEY and SMNVEV (reference sequence). Trimming removed 5 bases at V and 5 bases at J, with 21 bases between. The CDR3 nucleotides read TGTGCCAGCAGTCCTATTAGGGTCAGGGGCAGTGAGACCCAGTACTTC. Amino acid sequence: CASSPIRVRGSETQYF.

DNA of the CDR3: TGCGCCAGCAGCCAAGATCCTCGGACAGGGATGAACACCGGGGAGCTGTTTTTT. As protein: CASSQDPRTGMNTGELFF. The rearrangement uses TRBV4-3 and TRBJ2-2, with 8 bases identical to TRBD1. Per the germline V gene, CDR1 is LGHNA and CDR2 is YSLEER. V shed 0 bases, J shed 1 base, and the junction held 7 bases outside the gene matches. The CDR3 length is 18 residues.

The rearrangement uses TRBV7-6 and TRBJ2-5; TRBD1 aligns across 9 bases. The CDR3 extends over 16 amino acids. Germline loops: CDR1 SGHVS, CDR2 FNYEAQ. V lost 5 bases, J lost 2 bases, and 9 bases stayed unmatched. The CDR3 bases are TGTGCCAGCAGCGGAACAGGGGGCGCGAAACAAGAGACCCAGTACTTC. Translating gives CASSGTGGAKQETQYF. The full variable domain, its missing parts supplied by reference TRBV7-6 and TRBJ2-5, is GAGVSQSPRYKVTKRGQDVALRCDPISGHVSLYWYRQALGQGPEFLTYFNYEAQQDKSGLPNDRFSAERPEGSISTLTIQRTEQRDSAMYRCASSGTGGAKQETQYFGPGTRLLVL.

On this clone itself: In the same sample, other DNA sequences code for this CDR3. The rearrangement links TRBV9 to TRBJ1-1, with D possibly TRBD1 on 5 matching bases. The V gene lost 3 bases and the J gene lost 5 bases, with 11 bases spanning the gap. This CDR3 region has 13 residues. CDR1 and CDR2 (germline): SGDLS, YYNGEE. CDR3 sequence (DNA): TGTGCCAGCAGCGCCGGGGGAGGGACTGAAGCTTTCTTT. Translating gives CASSAGGGTEAFF. The full variable domain, rest sourced from reference TRBV9 and TRBJ1-1, is DSGVTQTPKHLITATGQRVTLRCSPRSGDLSVYWYQQSLDQGLQFLIQYYNGEERAKGNILERFSAQQFPDLHSELNLSSLELGDSALYFCASSAGGGTEAFFGQGTRLTVV.

As concerns this clone: The sample holds other DNA sequences that translate to the same CDR3. The CDR3 DNA reads as TGTGCCAGCAGTTACTCGAGGGGAGGAGGGGAGCTGTTTTTT. Translating it yields CASSYSRGGGELFF. The V and J genes are TRBV6-5 and TRBJ2-2; D possibly corresponds to TRBD2 (6 bases). The length of the CDR3 is 14 residues. CDR1 and CDR2 from the germline V gene are MNHEY and SVGAGI. Trimming cost V 0 bases and J 8 bases, with 10 bases left between them.

The V call is TRBV6-5, the J call TRBJ1-1; a possible D gene is TRBD1 (6 bases). This CDR3 comprises 14 residues. The ends were cut back, 0 bases at V and 6 bases at J, with 11 bases in the middle. The germline V gene has CDR1 MNHEY and CDR2 SVGAGI. CDR3 amino acids: CASSYSAGAPEAFF. The CDR3 DNA reads TGTGCCAGCAGTTACTCTGCGGGGGCTCCTGAAGCTTTCTTT.